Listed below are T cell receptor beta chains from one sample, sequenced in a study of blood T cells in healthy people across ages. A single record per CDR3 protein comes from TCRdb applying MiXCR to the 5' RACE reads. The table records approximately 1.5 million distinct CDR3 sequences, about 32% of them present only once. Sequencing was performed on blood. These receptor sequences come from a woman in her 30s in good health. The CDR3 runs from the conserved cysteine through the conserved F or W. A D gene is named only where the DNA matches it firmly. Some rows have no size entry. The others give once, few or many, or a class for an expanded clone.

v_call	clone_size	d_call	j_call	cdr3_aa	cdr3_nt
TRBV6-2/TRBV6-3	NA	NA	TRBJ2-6	CASSYIPGANVLTF	TGTGCCAGCAGTTACATCCCCGGGGCCAACGTCCTGACTTTC
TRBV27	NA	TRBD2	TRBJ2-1	CASSNPGTSEQFF	TGTGCCAGCAGTAATCCCGGGACTAGTGAGCAGTTCTTC
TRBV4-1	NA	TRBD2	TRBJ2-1	CAGSQNVAGVGYNEQFF	TGCGCCGGCAGCCAAAACGTAGCGGGAGTGGGCTACAATGAGCAGTTCTTC
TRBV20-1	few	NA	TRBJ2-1	CSANSINRDNEQFF	TGCAGTGCCAATAGCATTAATCGGGACAATGAGCAGTTCTTC
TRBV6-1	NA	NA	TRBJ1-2	CASSEVAGYGYTF	TGTGCCAGCAGTGAAGTGGCAGGTTATGGCTACACCTTC
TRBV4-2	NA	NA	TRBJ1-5	CASSQESSGPQPQHF	TGTGCCAGCAGCCAAGAATCGTCAGGGCCTCAGCCCCAGCATTTT
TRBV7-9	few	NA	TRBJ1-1	CASSPPGMPFEAFF	TGTGCCAGCAGCCCCCCCGGGATGCCTTTTGAAGCTTTCTTT
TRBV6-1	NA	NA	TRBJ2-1	CACSTGNEQFF	TGTGCCTGCAGTACGGGCAATGAGCAGTTCTTC
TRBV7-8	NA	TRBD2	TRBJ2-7	CASSHPRTGGGRGDEQYF	TGTGCCAGCAGCCACCCCAGGACTGGTGGCGGGAGAGGCGACGAGCAGTACTTC
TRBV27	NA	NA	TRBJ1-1	CASSFWGSNTEAFF	TGTGCCAGCAGTTTCTGGGGCAGTAACACTGAAGCTTTCTTT
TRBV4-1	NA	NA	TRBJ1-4	CASSQRPPGRAKLFF	TGCGCCAGCAGCCAACGGCCCCCGGGGAGGGCAAAACTGTTTTTT
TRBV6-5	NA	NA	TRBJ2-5	CASSYRAVQETRYF	TGTGCCAGCAGTTACAGAGCAGTTCAAGAGACCCGGTACTTC
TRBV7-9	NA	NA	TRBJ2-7	CASSPPDAALGRYEQYF	TGTGCCAGCAGCCCGCCAGACGCGGCCTTAGGGAGGTACGAGCAGTACTTC